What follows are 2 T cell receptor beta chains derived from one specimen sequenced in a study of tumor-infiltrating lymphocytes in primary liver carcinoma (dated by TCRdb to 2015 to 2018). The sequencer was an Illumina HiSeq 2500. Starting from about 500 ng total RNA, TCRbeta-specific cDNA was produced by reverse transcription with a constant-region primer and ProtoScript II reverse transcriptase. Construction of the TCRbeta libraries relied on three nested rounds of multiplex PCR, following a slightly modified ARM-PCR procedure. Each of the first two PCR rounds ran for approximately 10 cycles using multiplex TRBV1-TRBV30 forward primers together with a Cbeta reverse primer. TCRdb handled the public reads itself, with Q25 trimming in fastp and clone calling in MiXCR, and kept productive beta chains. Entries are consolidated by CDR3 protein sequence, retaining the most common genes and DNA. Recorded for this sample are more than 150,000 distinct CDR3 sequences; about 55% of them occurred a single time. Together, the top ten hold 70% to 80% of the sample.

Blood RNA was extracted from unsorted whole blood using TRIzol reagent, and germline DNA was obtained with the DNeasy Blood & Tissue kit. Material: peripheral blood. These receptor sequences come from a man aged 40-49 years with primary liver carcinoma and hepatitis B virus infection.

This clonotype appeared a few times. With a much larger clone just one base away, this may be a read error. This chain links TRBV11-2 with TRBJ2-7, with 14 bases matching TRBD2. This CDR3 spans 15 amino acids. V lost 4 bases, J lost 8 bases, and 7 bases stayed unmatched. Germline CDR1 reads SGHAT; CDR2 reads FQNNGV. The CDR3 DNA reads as TGTGCCAGCAGCTCGGGACTAGCGGGAGTATACAAGCAGTACTTC. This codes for CASSSGLAGVYKQYF.

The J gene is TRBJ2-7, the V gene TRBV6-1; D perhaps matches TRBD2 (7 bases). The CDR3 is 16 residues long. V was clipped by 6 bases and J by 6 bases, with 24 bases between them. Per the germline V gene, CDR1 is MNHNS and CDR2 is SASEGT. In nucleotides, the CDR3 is TGTGCCAGCAGGGAGGAGGGGGTACGGATAGCGGGCGAGCAGTACTTC. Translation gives CASREEGVRIAGEQYF.